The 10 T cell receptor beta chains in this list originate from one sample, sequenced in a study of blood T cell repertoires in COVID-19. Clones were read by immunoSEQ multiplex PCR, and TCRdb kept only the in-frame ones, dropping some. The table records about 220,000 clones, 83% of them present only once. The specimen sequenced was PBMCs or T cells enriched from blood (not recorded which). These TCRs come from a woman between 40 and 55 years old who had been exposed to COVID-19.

CDR3: CASSPRLAGGSGELFF. CDR3 sequence (DNA): TGTGCCAGTAGTCCCAGACTAGCGGGGGGCTCCGGGGAGCTGTTTTTT. The chain employs TRBV19 and TRBJ2-2; TRBD2 matches at 13 bases. The CDR3 runs 16 residues. Germline lookup yields CDR1 LNHDA and CDR2 SQIVND (reference sequence). J was trimmed by 6 bases and V by 5 bases; bases with no gene match: 6.

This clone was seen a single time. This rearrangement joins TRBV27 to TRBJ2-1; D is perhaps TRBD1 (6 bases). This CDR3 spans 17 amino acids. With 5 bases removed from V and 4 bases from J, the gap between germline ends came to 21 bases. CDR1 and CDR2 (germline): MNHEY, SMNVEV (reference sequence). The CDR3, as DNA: TGTGCCAGCAGTCGGCGCCCCACCGGGACACAGTACAATGAGCAGTTCTTC. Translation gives CASSRRPTGTQYNEQFF.

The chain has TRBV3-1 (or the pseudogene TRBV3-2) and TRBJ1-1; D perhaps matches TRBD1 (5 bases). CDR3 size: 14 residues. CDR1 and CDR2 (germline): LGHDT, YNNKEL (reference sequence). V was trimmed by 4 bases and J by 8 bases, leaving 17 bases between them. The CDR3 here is CASSLGAGLREAFF. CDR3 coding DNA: TGTGCCAGCAGCCTTGGGGCAGGGTTGAGGGAAGCTTTCTTT.

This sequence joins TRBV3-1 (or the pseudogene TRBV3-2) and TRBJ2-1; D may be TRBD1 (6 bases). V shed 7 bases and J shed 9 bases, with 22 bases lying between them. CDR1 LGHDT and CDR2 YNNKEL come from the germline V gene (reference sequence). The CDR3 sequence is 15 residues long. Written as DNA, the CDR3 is TGTGCCAGCACCTCCTATGGGGGCCCCCCGGGTGAGCAGTTCTTC. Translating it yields CASTSYGGPPGEQFF.

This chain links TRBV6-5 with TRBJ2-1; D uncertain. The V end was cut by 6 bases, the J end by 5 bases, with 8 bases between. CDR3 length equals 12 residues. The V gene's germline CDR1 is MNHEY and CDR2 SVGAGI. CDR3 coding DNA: TGTGCCAGCAGGTTAGAAAACAATGAGCAGTTCTTC. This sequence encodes CASRLENNEQFF.

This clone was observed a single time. The CDR3 DNA reads TGTGCCAGCAGTGAAAGGGGGAATTCACCCCTCCACTTT. It specifies CASSERGNSPLHF. The gene calls are TRBV6-1 and TRBJ1-6; D possibly corresponds to TRBD1 (6 bases). Trimming left V 2 bases short and J 7 bases short, with 6 bases between. Per germline, CDR1 MNHNS and CDR2 SASEGT. The CDR3 contains 13 residues.

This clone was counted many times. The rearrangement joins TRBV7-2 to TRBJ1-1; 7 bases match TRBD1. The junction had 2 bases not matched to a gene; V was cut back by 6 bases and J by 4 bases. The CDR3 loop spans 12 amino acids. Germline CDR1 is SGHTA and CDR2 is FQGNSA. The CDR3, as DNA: TGTGCCAGCAGACGACAGGGCACTGAAGCTTTCTTT. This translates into CASRRQGTEAFF.

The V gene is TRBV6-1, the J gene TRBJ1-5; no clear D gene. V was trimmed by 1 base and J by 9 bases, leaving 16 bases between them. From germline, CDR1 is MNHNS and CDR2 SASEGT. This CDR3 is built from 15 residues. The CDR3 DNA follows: TGTGCCAGCAGTGAAGTGAGGGAATGGCTTCGGCCCCAGCATTTT. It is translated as CASSEVREWLRPQHF.

CDR3 sequence reads: CASSYSYRDRGIAGYEQYF. DNA for the CDR3: TGTGCCAGCAGTTACTCGTACCGGGACAGGGGTATTGCGGGCTACGAGCAGTACTTC. The rearrangement links TRBV6-2 or TRBV6-3 to TRBJ2-7; 10 nucleotides match TRBD1. Trimming took 0 bases from V and 3 from J; bases not matched to a gene: 14. The CDR3 is 19 amino acids. The germline CDR1 and CDR2 sequences are MNHEY and SVGEGT.

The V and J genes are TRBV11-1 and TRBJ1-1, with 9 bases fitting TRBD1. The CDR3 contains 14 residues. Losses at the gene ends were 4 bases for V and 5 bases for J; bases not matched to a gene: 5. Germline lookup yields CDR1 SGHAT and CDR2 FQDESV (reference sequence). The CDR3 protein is CASSSLQGATEAFF. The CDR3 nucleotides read TGTGCCAGCAGCTCCTTACAGGGGGCTACTGAAGCTTTCTTT.